The sequence of this T cell receptor beta chain was determined in a study of glioma-infiltrating T cells after dendritic cell vaccination. The time point is: after dendritic cell vaccination, including at tumor progression/relapse. There are 14 residues in the CDR3. V lost 5 bases and J 5 bases, leaving 10 bases between the germline ends. Germline V gene lookup returns CDR1 SGHTA and CDR2 FQGTGA. Data came from immunoSEQ multiplex PCR; TCRdb stores just in-frame clones and leaves some out. The sample includes about 58,000 clones, around 83% of them seen just once. The source material was blood, sampled after dendritic cell vaccination. V usage is TRBV7-3 and J usage is TRBJ1-6; no firm D call. This sequence was found in a human donor with glioblastoma. The CDR3 DNA follows: TGTGCCAGCAGCCCGGGGTCCGATAATTCACCCCTCCACTTT. It translates to CASSPGSDNSPLHF.